A single sample gave rise to the 7 T cell receptor beta chains below, sequenced in a study of PD-L1 blockade in urothelial cancer. As for time point: peripheral blood 6 weeks after treatment start. Sequenced by immunoSEQ multiplex PCR; TCRdb stores in-frame clones only, minus some. This sample carries 42,000 or so clones, almost 85% of them seen once, and the ten largest clones take over 10%. Source: PBMCs, taken around atezolizumab (anti-PD-L1) treatment. The receptors stem from a man in his sixties with urothelial cancer.

The rearrangement joins TRBV5-1 to TRBJ1-1, with 8 positions matching TRBD1. With 0 bases clipped from V and 5 bases from J, the junction kept 6 bases outside the gene matches. Germline V gene lookup returns CDR1 SGHRS and CDR2 YFSETQ. CDR3 length: 15 residues. Here the CDR3 reads CASSLAQGARTEAFF. The CDR3 nucleotides read TGCGCCAGCAGCTTGGCCCAGGGGGCGCGGACTGAAGCTTTCTTT.

The rearrangement uses TRBV5-1 and TRBJ1-4, with D tentatively TRBD1 (5 bases). Deletions cut 3 bases from V and 7 bases from J, with 19 bases between. This CDR3 has 16 amino acids. Looked up from germline, CDR1 is SGHRS and CDR2 is YFSETQ. This CDR3 is CASSYRAPSGGEKLFF. CDR3 in DNA: TGCGCCAGCAGCTACCGGGCCCCGTCCGGGGGTGAAAAACTGTTTTTT.

The rearrangement links TRBV9 to TRBJ2-1; maybe TRBD2 (6 bases). The CDR3 loop spans 19 amino acids. V was cut by 0 bases and J by 1 base, with 20 bases left in between. Germline CDR1 is SGDLS and CDR2 is YYNGEE. CDR3 DNA sequence: TGTGCCAGCAGCGTAGAGGATAGCGGAGGGCTTTGGTCCTACAATGAGCAGTTCTTC. Its translation is CASSVEDSGGLWSYNEQFF.

To note about this clone: A junction boundary mismatches the germline segment, possibly from a read error. This chain links TRBV18 with TRBJ2-5; maybe TRBD2 (5 bases). Germline V gene data show CDR1 as KGHSH and CDR2 as LQKENI. The CDR3 contains 13 residues. CDR3 sequence (DNA): TGTGCCAGCTCACCACTGAGAGACGGGGTTGGGGACTTC. Translation: CASSPLRDGVGDF.

J is TRBJ1-2 and V is TRBV7-6, with D perhaps TRBD1 (5 bases). V lost 5 bases, J lost 8 bases, and 15 bases lay in between. The CDR3 consists of 13 residues. CDR1 is SGHVS, CDR2 FNYEAQ, per germline. The CDR3 DNA reads TGTGCCAGCAGCCCCGGGCAGGGAAACGGCTACACCTTC. It translates to CASSPGQGNGYTF.

The V and J genes are TRBV6-6 and TRBJ2-2, with D possibly TRBD1 on 5 matching bases. The V gene lost 0 bases and the J gene lost 5 bases, with 13 bases spanning the gap. The CDR3 totals 16 residues. Germline CDR1 and CDR2: MNHNY and SVGAGI (reference sequence). The CDR3 loop is CASSYSGRVGTGELFF. For the CDR3, the DNA is TGTGCCAGCAGTTACTCCGGCAGGGTAGGGACCGGGGAGCTGTTTTTT.

The rearrangement joins TRBV4-2 to TRBJ2-1; 10 positions agree with TRBD2. CDR1 and CDR2 from the germline V gene are LGHNA and YNFKEQ. The CDR3 runs 15 residues. The ends lost 7 bases at V and 5 bases at J; junction bases unmatched: 8. CDR3 DNA sequence: TGTGCCAGCACCCCTCGACTAGCGGGCGACAATGAGCAGTTCTTC. Encoded protein: CASTPRLAGDNEQFF.